A selection of T cell receptor beta chains follows, all from one sample in a study of blood T cell repertoires in COVID-19. Data came from immunoSEQ multiplex PCR; TCRdb stores just in-frame clones and leaves some out. The table includes 120,000 to 150,000 clones, approximately 89% detected once. Sequencing was carried out using peripheral blood. Receptor source: a human donor in a cohort sampled during active COVID-19. The CDR3 runs from the conserved cysteine through the conserved F or W. The order of the fields is V gene, clone size, D gene, J gene, CDR3 DNA, CDR3 protein. D genes are given only for firm matches. The size of a clone is reported for some rows only, either as once, few or many, or as a class for expanded clones.

TRBV3-1/TRBV3-2,.,.,TRBJ2-1,TGTGCCAGCAGCCAAGGGCGGGTGTTCTACAATGAGCAGTTCTTC,CASSQGRVFYNEQFF
TRBV2,.,.,TRBJ1-1,TGTGCCACCTCCTCGGAGGGGAACACTGAAGCTTTCTTT,CATSSEGNTEAFF
TRBV28,.,TRBD2,TRBJ2-7,TGTGCCAGCCAAACAACCTTAGCGGGGCCCCCCTACGAGCAGTACTTC,CASQTTLAGPPYEQYF
TRBV12-3/TRBV12-4,.,.,TRBJ1-2,TGTGCCAGCAGTTTAATTGGGGGCGGCTACACCTTC,CASSLIGGGYTF
TRBV7-6,.,TRBD2,TRBJ2-2,TGTGCCAGCAGCCCCTTCGGGACTAGCGGGGGTTCGGGCACCGGGGAGCTGTTTTTT,CASSPFGTSGGSGTGELFF
TRBV28,.,TRBD2,TRBJ2-5,TGTGCCAGCAGTTCCGGGACTAGCGGGTTGACAATTCAAGAGACCCAGTACTTC,CASSSGTSGLTIQETQYF
TRBV5-8,.,.,TRBJ2-3,TGTGCCACGAGGAAGGGGTCTAGCACAGATACGCAGTATTTT,CATRKGSSTDTQYF
TRBV9,.,.,TRBJ1-4,TGTGCCAGCAGCGTAGGGGGCGCCACTAATGAAAAACTGTTTTTT,CASSVGGATNEKLFF
TRBV10-3,once,.,TRBJ2-7,TGTGCCATAAATCAGGGGGGCCACGAGCAGTACTTC,CAINQGGHEQYF
TRBV5-4,.,TRBD2,TRBJ2-1,TGTGCCAGCAGCTCCGGGGGGACCCACAATGAGCAGTTCTTC,CASSSGGTHNEQFF
TRBV19,once,.,TRBJ1-1,TGTGCCAGTAGTTCACAGGAATACACTGAAGCTTTCTTT,CASSSQEYTEAFF
TRBV5-1,.,.,TRBJ2-2,TGCGCCAGCAGCTTGAAGTACACGAACACCGGGGAGCTGTTTTTT,CASSLKYTNTGELFF
TRBV9,.,.,TRBJ2-3,TGTGCCAGCAGCGCCCAGGCGGGGGATACGCAGTATTTT,CASSAQAGDTQYF
TRBV27,.,TRBD2,TRBJ2-7,TGTGCCAGCAGTTTTAGGCCTAGCGGGGCCTACGAGCAGTACTTC,CASSFRPSGAYEQYF
TRBV5-1,.,.,TRBJ2-5,TGCGCCAGCAGCCGGGACACCCACCAAGAGACCCAGTACTTC,CASSRDTHQETQYF
TRBV14,.,.,TRBJ2-1,TGTGCCAGCAGCCCCCTGGGGGGCTCCTACAATGAGCAGTTCTTC,CASSPLGGSYNEQFF
TRBV15,.,TRBD2,TRBJ2-3,TGTGCCACCAGGCGGGGGGGCACAGATACGCAGTATTTT,CATRRGGTDTQYF
TRBV9,.,.,TRBJ1-6,TGTGCCAGCAGCGATTCCAAAGACAGGAGCTCCTATAATTCACCCCTCCACTTT,CASSDSKDRSSYNSPLHF
TRBV4-3,.,.,TRBJ1-4,TGCGCCAGCAGCCAAGATATCGTGCGTAGAGGTGAAAAACTGTTTTTT,CASSQDIVRRGEKLFF
TRBV6-2/TRBV6-3,.,.,TRBJ2-5,TGTGCCAGCAGTTACTCGATGGGCAGGGAAGAGACCCAGTACTTC,CASSYSMGREETQYF
TRBV9,.,TRBD2,TRBJ2-5,TGTGCCAGCAGCGCCGGGACTAGCGGGATTCAAGAGACCCAGTACTTC,CASSAGTSGIQETQYF
TRBV25-1,.,.,TRBJ1-2,TGTGCCAGCGGACTCCGGGATGGCGGCTACACCTTC,CASGLRDGGYTF
TRBV14,few,TRBD1,TRBJ1-6,TGTGCCAGCAGCCGCTTGACAGGGCCGAATTCACCCCTCCACTTT,CASSRLTGPNSPLHF
TRBV6-2/TRBV6-3,.,TRBD1,TRBJ2-3,TGTGCCAGCAGTTATTCTCTAGACAGGGGGGGTACAGATACGCAGTATTTT,CASSYSLDRGGTDTQYF
TRBV11-2,.,.,TRBJ2-7,TGTGCCAGCAGCTTAGCCCTAGGCCATTACGAGCAGTACTTC,CASSLALGHYEQYF
TRBV7-8,.,.,TRBJ2-3,TGTGCCAGCAGCTTAGTCAGCCGGGTTAGCGGCACAGATACGCAGTATTTT,CASSLVSRVSGTDTQYF
TRBV7-9,.,TRBD1,TRBJ1-4,TGTGCCAGCAGCTTAGGCGGGACAGGGGAAAAACTGTTTTTT,CASSLGGTGEKLFF
TRBV5-1,once,.,TRBJ1-2,TGCGCCAGCAGCCCAAGGGGCGAGGCAGGGGCTGGCTACACCTTC,CASSPRGEAGAGYTF